The clone carrying this T cell receptor (beta chain) was recorded once. As yet, its antigen is unknown. This sample is drawn from a study of shared clonotypes between healthy human individuals. Findings of the study overall: The diversity represented, both genetic and in exposure history, was limited by few donors. Only blood was sampled, and tissue TCR repertoires likely differ from blood ones.

CD8 cells classed as naive were CD45RO-negative and positively selected for CCR7, excluding terminally differentiated effector memory CD45RA+ cells. In germline, CDR1 is KGHSH, CDR2 LQKENI. This CDR3 has 14 residues. Trimming took 0 bases from V and 5 from J, leaving 10 bases between them. Sequencing used immunoSEQ multiplex PCR; TCRdb keeps in-frame clones, though not all of them. Of 700,000 to 950,000 clones listed, roughly 96% are singletons. This sequence originates from a man aged 30 to 39 in good health. V gene TRBV18 combines with J gene TRBJ1-1; tentatively, D is TRBD1 (5 bases). Sequencing input: naive CD8+ T cells sorted from blood. The CDR3, as DNA: TGTGCCAGCTCACCACCGGTTGGGGGAACTGAAGCTTTCTTT. Its translation: CASSPPVGGTEAFF.